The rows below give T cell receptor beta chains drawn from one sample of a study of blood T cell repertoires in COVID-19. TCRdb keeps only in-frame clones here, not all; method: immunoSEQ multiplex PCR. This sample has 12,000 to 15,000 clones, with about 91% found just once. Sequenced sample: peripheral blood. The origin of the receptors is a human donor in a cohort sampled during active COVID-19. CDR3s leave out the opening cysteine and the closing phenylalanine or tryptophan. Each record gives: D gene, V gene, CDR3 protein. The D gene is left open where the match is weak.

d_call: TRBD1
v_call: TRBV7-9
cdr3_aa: ASSAPPGQGFNSPLH

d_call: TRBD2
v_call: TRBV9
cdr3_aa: ASSAAGTSGRTGELF

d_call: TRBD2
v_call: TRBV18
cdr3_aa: ASSTAVSGREGEQF

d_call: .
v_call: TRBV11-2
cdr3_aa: ASSLAIQGRGYEQY

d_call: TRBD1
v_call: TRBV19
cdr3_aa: ASSATGVALDTQY

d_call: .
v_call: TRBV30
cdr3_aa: AWSNLPGSPLH

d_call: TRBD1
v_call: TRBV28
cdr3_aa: ASRKMTGGASLAF

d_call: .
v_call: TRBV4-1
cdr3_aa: ASSQDPLTAGMDTEAF

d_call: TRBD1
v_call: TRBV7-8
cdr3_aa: ASSQDRGGLGSPLH

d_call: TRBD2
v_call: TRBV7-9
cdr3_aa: ASSTGLAGGSYNEQF

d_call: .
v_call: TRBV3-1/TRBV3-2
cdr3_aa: ASSQNLGTAGGETQY

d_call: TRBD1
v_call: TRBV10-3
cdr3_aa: AISDQDRGHGYT

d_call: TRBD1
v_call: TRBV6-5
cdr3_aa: ASSSSGTGTREQY

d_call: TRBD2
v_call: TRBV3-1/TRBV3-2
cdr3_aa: ASSQDVTRESRADTQY

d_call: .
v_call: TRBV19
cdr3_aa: ASGTLPGELF

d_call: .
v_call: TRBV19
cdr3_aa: ASSTTATSTDTQY

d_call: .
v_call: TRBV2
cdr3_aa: ASLTENTEAF

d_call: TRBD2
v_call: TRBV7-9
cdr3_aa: ASSLGASGSLLQY

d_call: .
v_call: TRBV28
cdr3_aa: ASSRSTDTQY

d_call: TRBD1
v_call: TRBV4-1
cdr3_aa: ASSHFAPGGYYEQY

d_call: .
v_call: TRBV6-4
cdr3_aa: ANRGRANEKLF

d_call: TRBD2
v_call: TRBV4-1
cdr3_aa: ASSQDPERLAPSSYEQY

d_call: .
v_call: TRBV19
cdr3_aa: ASNPPLRGSSGANVLT

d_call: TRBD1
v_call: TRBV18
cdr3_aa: ASSPRDRDNEQF

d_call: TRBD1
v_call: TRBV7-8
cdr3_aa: AGDRGTGGL

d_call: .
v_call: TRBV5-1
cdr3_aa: ASSSSTDTQY

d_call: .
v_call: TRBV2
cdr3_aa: ASGDFGNTIY

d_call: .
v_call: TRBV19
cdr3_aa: ASSVAGAYNEQF

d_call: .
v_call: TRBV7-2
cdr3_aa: ASSPRLGRGTEAF

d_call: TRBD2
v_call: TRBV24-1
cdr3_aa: AWGGKTYEQY

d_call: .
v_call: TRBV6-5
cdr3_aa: ASTRTAGASYEQY

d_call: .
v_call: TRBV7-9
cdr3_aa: ASSLVGGVAKNIQY

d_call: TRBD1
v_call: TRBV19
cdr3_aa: ASSRQGRFSGNTIY

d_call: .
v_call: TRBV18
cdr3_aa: ASSPSDVAVSTEAF

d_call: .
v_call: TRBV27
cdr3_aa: ASTPGLASGELF

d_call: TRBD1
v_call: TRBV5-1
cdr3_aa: ASSLGGQGWTEAF

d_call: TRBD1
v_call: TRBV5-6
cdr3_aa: ASSKDRKIYNSPLH

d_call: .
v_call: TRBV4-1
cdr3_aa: ASSQQRLGGNQPQH

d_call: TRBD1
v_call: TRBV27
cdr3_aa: ASRDRAIGGANVLT

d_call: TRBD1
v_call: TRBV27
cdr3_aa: ASSQSGQGDGYT

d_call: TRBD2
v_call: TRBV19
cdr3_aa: ASRASGRAVSYNEQF

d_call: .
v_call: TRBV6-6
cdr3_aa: ATSPGNSPLH

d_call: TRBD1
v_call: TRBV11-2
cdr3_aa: ASSQRQGAPSEKLF

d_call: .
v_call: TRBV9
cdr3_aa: ASSVAARGTGELF

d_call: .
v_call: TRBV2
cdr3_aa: ASRTRHTGELF

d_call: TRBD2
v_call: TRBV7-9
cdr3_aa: ASSPAGATGELF

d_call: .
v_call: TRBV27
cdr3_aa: ASSQLALGFYEQF

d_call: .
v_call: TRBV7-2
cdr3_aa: ASSLEGGNPYGYT

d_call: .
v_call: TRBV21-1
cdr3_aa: ASFGRIFGAF

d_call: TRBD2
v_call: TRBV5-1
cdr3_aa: ASSPRPQGGLAGTPLDEQF

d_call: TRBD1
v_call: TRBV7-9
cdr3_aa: ASSLGVTGDGQY

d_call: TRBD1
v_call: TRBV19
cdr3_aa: ASRTGDSSGANVLT

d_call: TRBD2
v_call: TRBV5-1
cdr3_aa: ASSLHSGTTSNEQF

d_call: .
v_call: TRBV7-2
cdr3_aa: ASKGGGSYEQY

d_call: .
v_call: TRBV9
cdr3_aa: ASSVEARAGEQF

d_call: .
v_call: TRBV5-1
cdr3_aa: ASSGNDEKLF

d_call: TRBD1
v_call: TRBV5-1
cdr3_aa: ASRPGQLTNTGELF

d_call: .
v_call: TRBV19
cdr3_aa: ASSTFLGGGYNEQF

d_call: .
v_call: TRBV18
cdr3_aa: ASSSSPRGRGMDTQY

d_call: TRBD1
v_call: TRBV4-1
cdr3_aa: ASSSRGFRDRGRMNTEAF